These 5 T cell receptor beta chains were sequenced from one sample in a study of monozygotic twins with cystic fibrosis. Libraries were prepared by immunoSEQ multiplex PCR; TCRdb keeps only in-frame clonotypes and omits some of them. Among about 35,000 clones listed, roughly 66% were seen once. The sample was blood. All receptors come from a girl under 18 with cystic fibrosis.

This chain connects TRBV7-2 to TRBJ2-4, with D unresolved. The V gene's germline CDR1 is SGHTA and CDR2 FQGNSA. V dropped 1 base and J dropped 5 bases, with 9 bases sitting between them. This CDR3 comprises 14 residues. The CDR3 region has the DNA TGTGCCAGCAGCTTAGAGGTGGCAGAAAACATTCAGTACTTC. Amino acid sequence: CASSLEVAENIQYF.

This clone came up once. The chain has TRBV6-6 and TRBJ2-7; TRBD1 aligns across 7 bases. Losses at the gene ends were 5 bases for V and 5 bases for J; bases not matched to a gene: 12. CDR3 length: 15 residues. Per the germline V gene, CDR1 is MNHNY and CDR2 is SVGAGI (reference sequence). CDR3 residues: CASSHKSRQGHEQYV. The DNA of the CDR3 is TGTGCCAGCAGTCACAAATCAAGACAGGGCCACGAGCAGTACGTC.

The J gene is TRBJ2-3, the V gene TRBV5-4; 13 nucleotides align to TRBD2. The V gene end was trimmed by 4 bases and the J gene end by 2 bases; junction bases not matched to a gene: 7. The V gene's germline CDR1 is SGHNT and CDR2 YYREEE (reference sequence). The CDR3 is made up of 17 amino acids. The CDR3 loop reads CASSLRTSGRLTDTQYF. CDR3 sequence (DNA): TGTGCCAGCAGCCTACGGACTAGCGGGAGACTCACAGATACGCAGTATTTT.

The chain uses TRBV10-3 and TRBJ2-2; no clear D. V lost 6 bases to trimming and J lost 2 bases, with 13 bases between them. Germline V gene data show CDR1 as ENHRY and CDR2 as SYGVKD. This CDR3 region has 15 residues. CDR3 DNA sequence: TGTGCCATCAGCGACTTAATAAGAAACACCGGGGAGCTGTTTTTT. It translates to CAISDLIRNTGELFF.

V is TRBV4-1 and J is TRBJ2-1, with D tentatively TRBD2 (6 bases). V lost 1 base and J 6 bases, leaving 16 bases between the germline ends. CDR3 length equals 16 residues. Germline V gives CDR1 MGHRA, CDR2 YSYEKL. CDR3 in amino acids: CASSQVGGGGSNEQFF. The CDR3 DNA reads TGCGCCAGCAGCCAAGTTGGCGGCGGAGGGTCCAATGAGCAGTTCTTC.